The 14 T cell receptor beta chains presented below share a single source sample, sequenced in a study of T cell responses to AZD1222 COVID-19 vaccine. Profiling relied on immunoSEQ multiplex PCR, and the TCRdb table lists in-frame clones only, not all of them. The sample lists more than 95,000 clones, 85% to 90% occurring once. Source: peripheral blood, taken on day 0 of AZD1222 vaccination. These receptors originate from an adult in good health.

CDR3 residues: CASRPGTGGNYEQYF. The CDR3 region has the DNA TGTGCCAGCAGGCCCGGGACAGGGGGCAACTACGAGCAGTACTTC. The chain is built from TRBV6-5 and TRBJ2-7, with 12 nucleotides matching TRBD1. Per the germline V gene, CDR1 is MNHEY and CDR2 is SVGAGI. The CDR3 totals 15 residues. Trimming cost V 6 bases and J 3 bases; bases outside gene matches: 6.

The V gene is TRBV29-1, the J gene TRBJ1-1; D is ambiguous. The CDR3 is made up of 12 amino acids. Germline V gives CDR1 SQVTM, CDR2 ANQGSEA. The ends were cut back, 2 bases at V and 1 base at J, with 5 bases in the middle. The CDR3 nucleotides are TGCAGCGTTGAAAGGAGGAACACTGAAGCTTTCTTT. The encoded protein is CSVERRNTEAFF.

In DNA, the CDR3 is TGCGCCAGCAGCCAAGGGGGGTACAGGTCTGGGGCCAACGTCCTGACTTTC. Translating it yields CASSQGGYRSGANVLTF. The gene calls are TRBV4-3 and TRBJ2-6, with D perhaps given as TRBD1 or TRBD2 (5 bases each). This CDR3 region has 17 residues. The germline CDR1 and CDR2 sequences are LGHNA and YSLEER. Trimming pared 1 base from V and 1 base from J, leaving 11 bases between.

V usage is TRBV7-6 and J usage is TRBJ1-1; D gene unclear. The CDR3 consists of 16 residues. Looked up from germline, CDR1 is SGHVS and CDR2 is FNYEAQ. V dropped 6 bases and J dropped 1 base, with 18 bases sitting between them. The CDR3 region is CASRMLMGLGNTEAFF. In nucleotides, the CDR3 is TGTGCCAGCAGAATGTTGATGGGGTTAGGGAACACTGAAGCTTTCTTT.

This clone was observed once. The sample has other DNA sequences that encode this CDR3 too. The V and J genes are TRBV7-2 and TRBJ1-1; D possibly corresponds to TRBD1 (6 bases). The V gene's germline CDR1 is SGHTA and CDR2 FQGNSA. This CDR3 is built from 14 residues. With 1 base removed from V and 5 bases from J, the gap between germline ends came to 11 bases. The CDR3 coding sequence is TGTGCCAGCAGCTTAGGTGGGGGCTGGACTGAAGCTTTCTTT. It specifies CASSLGGGWTEAFF.

The genes are TRBV4-2 and TRBJ1-4; TRBD1 is a possible D gene (5 bases). V was shortened by 1 base and J by 7 bases, with 16 bases between the two germline ends. The CDR3 has 16 amino acids. The germline gives CDR1 LGHNA, CDR2 YNFKEQ. CDR3 in DNA: TGTGCCAGCAGCCAAGTCGGGGGTGTAGCGACTGAAAAACTGTTTTTT. Protein sequence: CASSQVGGVATEKLFF.

The chain couples TRBV2 to TRBJ1-1, with D maybe TRBD1 (5 bases). Germline V CDR1 and CDR2: SNHLY, FYNNEI. V was pared by 4 bases and J by 7 bases, with 13 bases between. The CDR3 runs 13 residues. The CDR3: CASSVKRGSEAFF. The CDR3 nucleotides are TGTGCCAGCAGTGTTAAACGGGGGAGTGAAGCTTTCTTT.

The chain combines TRBV5-1 with TRBJ2-2; tentatively, D is TRBD1 (5 bases). The CDR3 contains 15 residues. Germline V gene sequence: CDR1 SGHRS, CDR2 YFSETQ. Trimming stripped 4 bases from V and 2 bases from J, with 12 bases between. The DNA for the CDR3 is TGCGCCAGCAGCGCGGACACCACTAACACCGGGGAGCTGTTTTTT. Translating gives CASSADTTNTGELFF.

The chain has TRBV2 and TRBJ1-5; D call uncertain. V lost 8 bases to trimming and J lost 9 bases, with 5 bases between them. Germline V gene data show CDR1 as SNHLY and CDR2 as FYNNEI. This CDR3 is 9 amino acids long. DNA for the CDR3: TGTGCCAGCGGAGCGCCCCAGCATTTT. Its protein product is CASGAPQHF.

V gene TRBV9 combines with J gene TRBJ1-3, with 8 bases matching TRBD1. Unmatched junction bases numbered 12, after V lost 4 bases and J lost 0 bases. The germline V gene has CDR1 SGDLS and CDR2 YYNGEE. The CDR3 has 18 residues. CDR3 residues: CASSLLGTGLHSGNTIYF. The CDR3 DNA reads as TGTGCCAGCAGCCTCCTGGGGACAGGACTCCACTCTGGAAACACCATATATTTT.

The DNA of the CDR3 is TGTGCCAGCAGTTACAGAGCACATAACTATGGCTACACCTTC. Its translation: CASSYRAHNYGYTF. The rearrangement uses TRBV6-5 and TRBJ1-2; no clear D. The V and J ends lost 2 bases and 1 base respectively, with 8 bases between them. The CDR3 covers 14 residues. The V gene's germline CDR1 is MNHEY and CDR2 SVGAGI.

The chain is built from TRBV18 and TRBJ1-2; 9 nucleotides align to TRBD1. The J segment lost 2 bases and the V segment lost 5 bases, leaving 6 bases of the junction unmatched. Germline CDR1 reads KGHSH; CDR2 reads LQKENI. The CDR3 has 15 amino acids. This CDR3 reads CASSSSGTGNYGYTF. The CDR3 region has the DNA TGTGCCAGCTCATCATCCGGGACAGGGAACTATGGCTACACCTTC.

With respect to this clone: One junction end disagrees with the germline gene, perhaps due to a read error. The chain employs TRBV6-2 or TRBV6-3 and TRBJ1-1; D ambiguous. This CDR3 comprises 12 residues. CDR1 is MNHEY, CDR2 SVGEGT, per germline. The CDR3: CASSYTGPILIF. The DNA for the CDR3 is TGTGCCAGCAGTTACACCGGGCCTATTTTGATTTTT.

This chain connects TRBV25-1 to TRBJ1-3; D remains unclear. CDR1 MGHDK and CDR2 SYGVNS come from the germline V gene. Trimming stripped 1 base from V and 9 bases from J, with 10 bases between. CDR3 length equals 13 residues. CDR3 region: CASSESPRGTIYF. CDR3 DNA: TGTGCCAGCAGTGAATCTCCTCGGGGCACCATATATTTT.